These T cell receptor beta chains were read from a single sample in a study of blood T cell repertoires in COVID-19. TCRdb keeps only in-frame clones here, not all; method: immunoSEQ multiplex PCR. In the table there are a few hundred thousand clones, more than 75% of which are singletons. Sequenced: PBMCs or T cells enriched from blood (not recorded which). The source is a woman in her forties or fifties who had recovered from COVID-19. Each CDR3 is given with its conserved first and last residue. Each record gives: clone size, J gene, D gene, V gene, CDR3 protein, CDR3 DNA. A D gene is named only where the DNA matches it firmly. Clone size is given for some rows only: seen once, a few or many times, or a class if the clone is expanded.

clone size: NA
J gene: TRBJ1-6
D gene: TRBD1
V gene: TRBV19
CDR3 protein: CASMEGQGSSHSPLHF
CDR3 DNA: TGTGCCAGTATGGAGGGACAGGGTAGTTCTCATTCACCCCTCCACTTT

clone size: NA
J gene: TRBJ1-2
D gene: NA
V gene: TRBV28
CDR3 protein: CASSGFGYTF
CDR3 DNA: TGTGCCAGTTCGGGGTTCGGCTACACCTTC

clone size: NA
J gene: TRBJ1-1
D gene: NA
V gene: TRBV19
CDR3 protein: CASSIGGVETEAFF
CDR3 DNA: TGTGCCAGTAGTATAGGGGGGGTAGAGACTGAAGCTTTCTTT

clone size: NA
J gene: TRBJ2-2
D gene: NA
V gene: TRBV29-1
CDR3 protein: CSAKPRNTGELFF
CDR3 DNA: TGCAGCGCGAAGCCCCGAAACACCGGGGAGCTGTTTTTT

clone size: NA
J gene: TRBJ2-2
D gene: NA
V gene: TRBV29-1
CDR3 protein: CSVLTGLSTGELFF
CDR3 DNA: TGCAGCGTTTTGACAGGACTCAGCACCGGGGAGCTGTTTTTT

clone size: once
J gene: TRBJ1-5
D gene: NA
V gene: TRBV3-1/TRBV3-2
CDR3 protein: CASSLADQPQHF
CDR3 DNA: TGTGCCAGCAGCCTTGCGGATCAGCCCCAGCATTTT

clone size: NA
J gene: TRBJ1-4
D gene: TRBD1
V gene: TRBV5-1
CDR3 protein: CASKGQGNEKLFF
CDR3 DNA: TGCGCCAGCAAGGGACAGGGGAATGAAAAACTGTTTTTT

clone size: NA
J gene: TRBJ1-6
D gene: TRBD1
V gene: TRBV6-2/TRBV6-3
CDR3 protein: CASSPQGPGSPLHF
CDR3 DNA: TGTGCCAGCAGTCCACAGGGGCCGGGTTCACCCCTCCACTTT

clone size: NA
J gene: TRBJ1-1
D gene: TRBD1
V gene: TRBV30
CDR3 protein: CAWVRTGSTEAFF
CDR3 DNA: TGTGCCTGGGTACGGACAGGGAGCACTGAAGCTTTCTTT

clone size: NA
J gene: TRBJ1-6
D gene: NA
V gene: TRBV4-3
CDR3 protein: CASSQDLPGSPLHF
CDR3 DNA: TGCGCCAGCAGCCAAGATCTTCCAGGTTCACCCCTCCACTTT

clone size: NA
J gene: TRBJ1-1
D gene: NA
V gene: TRBV9
CDR3 protein: CASSVGGTETTEAFF
CDR3 DNA: TGTGCCAGCAGCGTGGGCGGGACGGAGACCACTGAAGCTTTCTTT

clone size: few
J gene: TRBJ2-3
D gene: TRBD2
V gene: TRBV10-3
CDR3 protein: CATRRTSGGSSTDTQYF
CDR3 DNA: TGTGCCACCCGACGGACTAGCGGGGGCTCTAGCACAGATACGCAGTATTTT

clone size: NA
J gene: TRBJ1-2
D gene: NA
V gene: TRBV29-1
CDR3 protein: CSVEGWGEDSSYGYTF
CDR3 DNA: TGCAGCGTTGAAGGATGGGGGGAAGATTCCTCCTATGGCTACACCTTC

clone size: NA
J gene: TRBJ1-1
D gene: TRBD1
V gene: TRBV5-1
CDR3 protein: CASSLVYQGANTEAFF
CDR3 DNA: TGCGCCAGCAGCTTGGTATATCAGGGGGCGAACACTGAAGCTTTCTTT

clone size: NA
J gene: TRBJ1-5
D gene: NA
V gene: TRBV27
CDR3 protein: CASSWAVNQPQHF
CDR3 DNA: TGTGCCAGCAGTTGGGCAGTCAATCAGCCCCAGCATTTT

clone size: NA
J gene: TRBJ1-6
D gene: TRBD1
V gene: TRBV6-1
CDR3 protein: CASSVDRGRSGSPLHF
CDR3 DNA: TGTGCCAGCAGTGTCGACAGGGGGCGGAGCGGTTCACCCCTCCACTTT

clone size: NA
J gene: TRBJ1-5
D gene: NA
V gene: TRBV18
CDR3 protein: CASSPKTGSYSNQPQHF
CDR3 DNA: TGTGCCAGCTCACCAAAAACAGGTTCTTATAGCAATCAGCCCCAGCATTTT

clone size: NA
J gene: TRBJ2-7
D gene: TRBD1
V gene: TRBV19
CDR3 protein: CASSTPGRGHYEQYF
CDR3 DNA: TGTGCCAGTAGTACCCCAGGTAGGGGGCATTACGAGCAGTACTTC

clone size: NA
J gene: TRBJ1-1
D gene: TRBD1
V gene: TRBV7-9
CDR3 protein: CASSSQGGTEAFF
CDR3 DNA: TGTGCCAGCAGCTCCCAGGGGGGCACTGAAGCTTTCTTT

clone size: NA
J gene: TRBJ2-2
D gene: TRBD2
V gene: TRBV27
CDR3 protein: CASSPIPSGDTGELFF
CDR3 DNA: TGTGCCAGCAGTCCCATCCCTAGCGGGGACACCGGGGAGCTGTTTTTT

clone size: once
J gene: TRBJ2-3
D gene: NA
V gene: TRBV7-2
CDR3 protein: CASRSTGGPSTDTQYF
CDR3 DNA: TGTGCCAGCAGGTCGACTGGCGGGCCCAGCACAGATACGCAGTATTTT

clone size: NA
J gene: TRBJ2-7
D gene: NA
V gene: TRBV2
CDR3 protein: CASSDLNYEQYF
CDR3 DNA: TGTGCCAGCAGTGATTTAAACTACGAGCAGTACTTC

clone size: NA
J gene: TRBJ1-5
D gene: NA
V gene: TRBV28
CDR3 protein: CASNPGGVRQPQHF
CDR3 DNA: TGTGCCAGCAACCCTGGGGGGGTTCGACAGCCCCAGCATTTT

clone size: NA
J gene: TRBJ2-3
D gene: NA
V gene: TRBV6-5
CDR3 protein: CASSRQLPPDTQYF
CDR3 DNA: TGTGCCAGCAGTCGACAATTACCCCCAGATACGCAGTATTTT

clone size: NA
J gene: TRBJ2-7
D gene: NA
V gene: TRBV6-2/TRBV6-3
CDR3 protein: CASSYVEGLLSGEQYF
CDR3 DNA: TGTGCCAGCAGTTACGTAGAGGGACTGCTTTCCGGGGAGCAGTACTTC

clone size: NA
J gene: TRBJ2-7
D gene: NA
V gene: TRBV11-3
CDR3 protein: CASSLFTHYEQYF
CDR3 DNA: TGTGCCAGCAGCTTATTTACACACTACGAGCAGTACTTC

clone size: NA
J gene: TRBJ2-5
D gene: TRBD2
V gene: TRBV7-9
CDR3 protein: CASRTGTSGGQETQYF
CDR3 DNA: TGTGCCAGCAGAACCGGGACTAGCGGGGGGCAAGAGACCCAGTACTTC

clone size: NA
J gene: TRBJ2-5
D gene: TRBD1
V gene: TRBV7-2
CDR3 protein: CASSTTGAYQETQYF
CDR3 DNA: TGTGCCAGCAGCACGACAGGGGCTTACCAAGAGACCCAGTACTTC

clone size: NA
J gene: TRBJ1-2
D gene: NA
V gene: TRBV5-6
CDR3 protein: CASSFSGVDYGYTF
CDR3 DNA: TGTGCCAGCAGCTTTTCCGGGGTTGACTATGGCTACACCTTC

clone size: NA
J gene: TRBJ2-2
D gene: NA
V gene: TRBV27
CDR3 protein: CASSFFGNTGELFF
CDR3 DNA: TGTGCCAGCAGTTTCTTCGGGAACACCGGGGAGCTGTTTTTT

clone size: NA
J gene: TRBJ2-5
D gene: TRBD2
V gene: TRBV3-1/TRBV3-2
CDR3 protein: CASSPSGTNQETQYF
CDR3 DNA: TGTGCCAGCAGCCCTTCCGGGACTAACCAAGAGACCCAGTACTTC